Each of the 28 T cell receptor beta chains below was sequenced from the same sample in a study of blood T cell repertoires in COVID-19. TCRdb keeps only in-frame clones here, not all; method: immunoSEQ multiplex PCR. The sample has about 180,000 clones, 80% to 90% seen once. The sample consisted of peripheral blood. These receptors originate from a woman at least 80 years old with COVID-19, enrolled during active disease.

The chain couples TRBV6-5 to TRBJ2-3; the D gene is possibly TRBD2 (6 bases). Trimming pared 6 bases from V and 2 bases from J, leaving 15 bases between. Germline V gene lookup returns CDR1 MNHEY and CDR2 SVGAGI. The CDR3 totals 15 residues. The chain's CDR3 is CASRNILAYTDTQYF. The CDR3 DNA reads as TGTGCCAGCAGAAATATACTAGCCTACACAGATACGCAGTATTTT.

This chain joins TRBV7-6 and TRBJ2-2; D uncertain. This CDR3 has 16 amino acids. Germline V CDR1 and CDR2: SGHVS, FNYEAQ. V was shortened by 5 bases and J by 0 bases, with 13 bases between the two germline ends. In nucleotides, the CDR3 is TGTGCCAGCAGCCTAAACCCACCCCCGAACACCGGGGAGCTGTTTTTT. It yields the protein CASSLNPPPNTGELFF.

This clone occurred a few times. The chain carries TRBV5-5 and TRBJ2-1; perhaps TRBD2 as D (6 bases). V was shortened by 5 bases and J by 0 bases, with 12 bases between the two germline ends. CDR3 length equals 15 residues. Germline CDR1 and CDR2: SGHKS and YYEKEE (reference sequence). The CDR3 protein is CASRRDFYSYNEQFF. The DNA for the CDR3 is TGTGCCAGCAGGAGGGACTTTTACTCCTACAATGAGCAGTTCTTC.

This clone was seen a single time. The V and J genes are TRBV28 and TRBJ2-3; D is unresolved. This CDR3 comprises 13 residues. In germline, CDR1 is MDHEN, CDR2 SYDVKM. V gave up 8 bases and J gave up 1 base, with 10 bases separating them. CDR3 nucleotides: TGTGCCAGCCGCGAGAGTGGCACAGATACGCAGTATTTT. Translating it yields CASRESGTDTQYF. Looking up the rest from reference TRBV28 and TRBJ2-3 gives the full variable domain: DVKVTQSSRYLVKRTGEKVFLECVQDMDHENMFWYRQDPGLGLRLIYFSYDVKMKEKGDIPEGYSVSREKKERFSLILESASTNQTSMYLCASRESGTDTQYFGPGTRLTVL.

V is TRBV2 and J is TRBJ1-4; 7 bases are shared with TRBD1. There are 15 residues in the CDR3. Germline CDR1 and CDR2: SNHLY and FYNNEI. V dropped 2 bases and J dropped 1; count of bases not matched to a gene: 1. The CDR3 loop reads CASSENRGTNEKLFF. Written as DNA, the CDR3 is TGTGCCAGCAGTGAAAACAGGGGAACTAATGAAAAACTGTTTTTT. Full variable domain (rest looked up from reference TRBV2 and TRBJ1-4): EPEVTQTPSHQVTQMGQEVILRCVPISNHLYFYWYRQILGQKVEFLVSFYNNEISEKSEIFDDQFSVERPDGSNFTLKIRSTKLEDSAMYFCASSENRGTNEKLFFGSGTQLSVL.

The V and J genes are TRBV7-8 and TRBJ2-1; 10 bases match TRBD2. CDR1 and CDR2 (germline): SGHVS, FQNEAQ. CDR3 length: 15 amino acids. V lost 5 bases to trimming and J lost 7 bases; unmatched junction nucleotides: 8. CDR3 nucleotide sequence: TGTGCCAGCAGCCCGTCGGGACTAGCGCTTAATGAGCAGTTCTTC. It translates to CASSPSGLALNEQFF.

The CDR3 DNA reads as TGTGCCTGGGGGCGCGGGGGCTCCTACAATGAGCAGTTCTTC. Translated, it gives CAWGRGGSYNEQFF. This chain joins TRBV30 and TRBJ2-1; 7 bases match TRBD2. The CDR3 contains 14 residues. V lost 5 bases to trimming and J lost 0 bases; unmatched junction nucleotides: 4. The germline V gene encodes CDR1 GTSNPN and CDR2 SVGIG (reference sequence).

The chain recombines TRBV27 with TRBJ2-7; 9 nucleotides agree with TRBD1. CDR1 is MNHEY and CDR2 is SMNVEV in the germline V gene (reference sequence). V lost 1 base, J lost 6 bases, and 7 bases stayed unmatched. The CDR3 length is 15 residues. Written as DNA, the CDR3 is TGTGCCAGCAGTTTATACAGACAGGGGGGGAGCGAGCAGTACTTC. This gives the protein CASSLYRQGGSEQYF.

The rearrangement joins TRBV7-9 to TRBJ2-1, with TRBD1 matching over 7 bases. Looked up from germline, CDR1 is SEHNR and CDR2 is FQNEAQ (reference sequence). J gave up 3 bases and V 3 bases, and 17 bases lay outside the gene matches. The CDR3 sequence is 19 residues long. The CDR3 bases are TGTGCCAGCAGCTTCCAGACCGTAGGGGGCCGGCTCGGCTACAATGAGCAGTTCTTC. Residues: CASSFQTVGGRLGYNEQFF.

CDR3 sequence reads: CASSLSSGRLETQYF. The CDR3 nucleotides read TGTGCCAGCAGTTTATCTAGCGGGAGGCTTGAGACCCAGTACTTC. The chain recombines TRBV28 with TRBJ2-5, with 11 bases matching TRBD2. With 1 base clipped from V and 5 bases from J, the junction kept 3 bases outside the gene matches. CDR1 is MDHEN, CDR2 SYDVKM, per germline. The CDR3 covers 15 residues. The complete variable domain, with remaining parts taken from reference TRBV28 and TRBJ2-5, reads DVKVTQSSRYLVKRTGEKVFLECVQDMDHENMFWYRQDPGLGLRLIYFSYDVKMKEKGDIPEGYSVSREKKERFSLILESASTNQTSMYLCASSLSSGRLETQYFGPGTRLLVL.

The rearrangement joins TRBV6-6 to TRBJ2-2; no definite D call. Trimming took off 2 bases at V and 5 bases at J, with 9 bases between the two ends. The length of the CDR3 is 14 residues. Germline CDR1 and CDR2: MNHNY and SVGAGI (reference sequence). CDR3 sequence reads: CASSYRGDTGELFF. CDR3 DNA sequence: TGTGCCAGCAGTTACCGAGGAGATACCGGGGAGCTGTTTTTT.

V gene TRBV12-3 or TRBV12-4 combines with J gene TRBJ2-2; 8 bases match TRBD1. The CDR3 is made up of 13 amino acids. The V segment lost 10 bases and the J segment 4 bases; nucleotides outside the gene matches: 5. The CDR3 sequence: CATRTGSTGELFF. DNA of the CDR3: TGTGCCACCAGGACAGGGTCCACCGGGGAGCTGTTTTTT.

DNA of the CDR3: TGTGCCATCAGTGAGTCCGGGGGGCCCCAGCATTTT. This encodes CAISESGGPQHF. The chain has TRBV10-3 and TRBJ1-5, with a tentative D call TRBD1 (5 bases). Per germline, CDR1 ENHRY and CDR2 SYGVKD. V was shortened by 0 bases and J by 9 bases, with 6 bases between the two germline ends. CDR3 length equals 12 residues.

This chain uses TRBV11-3 with TRBJ2-1; D possibly corresponds to TRBD2 (5 bases). The CDR3 is made up of 17 amino acids. Germline CDR1 reads SGHNT; CDR2 reads YENEEA. The V and J ends lost 1 base and 2 bases respectively, with 15 bases between them. CDR3: CASSLGGLSETYNEQFF. The CDR3 region has the DNA TGTGCCAGCAGCTTAGGAGGGTTGAGCGAAACCTACAATGAGCAGTTCTTC.

This rearrangement joins TRBV6-2 or TRBV6-3 to TRBJ2-7; 12 positions match TRBD2. The trim removed 5 bases at V and 4 bases at J, leaving 9 bases unmatched. From germline, CDR1 is MNHEY and CDR2 SVGEGT. The CDR3 has 16 amino acids. As DNA, the CDR3 is TGTGCCAGCAGTGCCCTACTAGCGGGAGGCAGGTACGAGCAGTACTTC. As protein: CASSALLAGGRYEQYF.

This chain connects TRBV14 to TRBJ2-1, with TRBD2 matching 11 bases. Trimming cost V 0 bases and J 6 bases; bases outside gene matches: 7. Per germline, CDR1 SGHDN and CDR2 FVKESK. This CDR3 is built from 17 residues. The CDR3 here is CASSQEWGLAGGNEQFF. CDR3 bases: TGTGCCAGCAGCCAAGAGTGGGGTCTAGCGGGAGGCAATGAGCAGTTCTTC.

The chain links TRBV11-3 to TRBJ1-2, with D possibly matching TRBD1 (5 bases). This CDR3 contains 14 residues. In germline, CDR1 is SGHNT, CDR2 YENEEA. V lost 1 base, J lost 6 bases, and 12 bases lay in between. The chain's CDR3 is CASSLGGEENGYTF. The CDR3 DNA is TGTGCCAGCAGCTTAGGGGGGGAAGAGAATGGCTACACCTTC. The full variable domain, in which reference TRBV11-3 and TRBJ1-2 provide the parts outside the CDR3, is EAGVVQSPRYKIIEKKQPVAFWCNPISGHNTLYWYLQNLGQGPELLIRYENEEAVDDSQLPKDRFSAERLKGVDSTLKIQPAELGDSAVYLCASSLGGEENGYTFGSGTRLTVV.

The chain recombines TRBV11-3 with TRBJ2-1, with 16 nucleotides matching TRBD2. Looked up from germline, CDR1 is SGHNT and CDR2 is YENEEA. The CDR3 runs to 20 residues. V lost 4 bases, J lost 7 bases, and 16 bases stayed unmatched. The CDR3 DNA follows: TGTGCCAGCAGCTCAAGAGGGGCCGGGACTAGCGGGAGGGCCAGTAATGAGCAGTTCTTC. This gives the protein CASSSRGAGTSGRASNEQFF. The whole variable domain, remainder taken from reference TRBV11-3 and TRBJ2-1, is EAGVVQSPRYKIIEKKQPVAFWCNPISGHNTLYWYLQNLGQGPELLIRYENEEAVDDSQLPKDRFSAERLKGVDSTLKIQPAELGDSAVYLCASSSRGAGTSGRASNEQFFGPGTRLTVL.

The rearrangement joins TRBV7-9 to TRBJ2-5; D is perhaps TRBD1 (6 bases). V was cut by 5 bases and J by 2 bases, with 12 bases left in between. This CDR3 has 14 residues. The germline V gene encodes CDR1 SEHNR and CDR2 FQNEAQ (reference sequence). The CDR3 DNA reads TGTGCCAGCAGCAGAGGGGGAACTCAAGAGACCCAGTACTTC. It specifies CASSRGGTQETQYF.

This clone was observed a few times. The CDR3 nucleotides read TGTGCCACCAGCAGAGATCGCCCTAGCGGGGGGCCACTGATGAACACCGGGGAGCTGTTTTTT. It translates to CATSRDRPSGGPLMNTGELFF. This chain uses TRBV15 with TRBJ2-2; 11 bases line up with TRBD2. V dropped 0 bases and J dropped 1; count of bases not matched to a gene: 13. This CDR3 is 21 amino acids long. The germline V gene has CDR1 LNHNV and CDR2 YYDKDF (reference sequence). Based on the CDR3 plus reference TRBV15 and TRBJ2-2, the full variable domain is DAMVIQNPRYQVTQFGKPVTLSCSQTLNHNVMYWYQQKSSQAPKLLFHYYDKDFNNEADTPDNFQSRRPNTSFCFLDIRSPGLGDTAMYLCATSRDRPSGGPLMNTGELFFGEGSRLTVL.

The rearrangement joins TRBV10-3 to TRBJ2-2, with D perhaps matching TRBD1 (5 bases). Germline CDR1 ENHRY, CDR2 SYGVKD. Trimming shortened V by 2 bases and J by 3 bases, and 7 bases separated the two germline ends. The CDR3 consists of 14 residues. Written as DNA, the CDR3 is TGTGCCATCAGTGAGGGCAGGGACACCGGGGAGCTGTTTTTT. Translated: CAISEGRDTGELFF.

V usage is TRBV5-4 and J usage is TRBJ2-7; 10 nucleotides align to TRBD2. Germline CDR1 is SGHNT and CDR2 is YYREEE (reference sequence). The V segment lost 2 bases and the J segment 2 bases; nucleotides outside the gene matches: 4. The CDR3 is made up of 15 amino acids. CDR3 sequence reads: CASSLDGLAAYEQYF. The CDR3 DNA follows: TGTGCCAGCAGCTTAGATGGACTAGCGGCCTACGAGCAGTACTTC.

The chain links TRBV28 to TRBJ2-3; D is undetermined. The CDR3 sequence is 13 residues long. V dropped 2 bases and J dropped 4 bases, with 7 bases sitting between them. Germline V gene lookup returns CDR1 MDHEN and CDR2 SYDVKM. The DNA for the CDR3 is TGTGCCAGCAGTTTAATTCAGTCAGATACGCAGTATTTT. This gives the protein CASSLIQSDTQYF. Filled out from reference TRBV28 and TRBJ2-3, the complete variable domain reads DVKVTQSSRYLVKRTGEKVFLECVQDMDHENMFWYRQDPGLGLRLIYFSYDVKMKEKGDIPEGYSVSREKKERFSLILESASTNQTSMYLCASSLIQSDTQYFGPGTRLTVL.

This chain links TRBV12-3 or TRBV12-4 with TRBJ2-7; D gene ambiguous. The CDR3 is made up of 12 amino acids. With 1 base removed from V and 6 bases from J, the gap between germline ends came to 7 bases. CDR3 sequence: CASSLVFSEQYF. The CDR3 bases are TGTGCCAGCAGTTTAGTATTTTCCGAGCAGTACTTC.

J is TRBJ1-6 and V is TRBV5-1, with D possibly being TRBD1 (5 bases). The V and J ends lost 0 bases and 10 bases respectively, with 11 bases between them. From germline, CDR1 is SGHRS and CDR2 YFSETQ. The CDR3 covers 14 residues. This CDR3 reads CASSLAGRESPLHF. The CDR3 coding sequence is TGCGCCAGCAGCTTGGCAGGCAGGGAATCACCCCTCCACTTT.

The chain combines TRBV5-6 with TRBJ1-1, with D tentatively TRBD1 (6 bases). This CDR3 has 13 residues. V gave up 4 bases and J gave up 5 bases, with 12 bases separating them. CDR1 and CDR2 (germline): SGHDT, YYEEEE. The CDR3 region has the DNA TGTGCCAGCAGCCATGAGGGGGTTACTGAAGCTTTCTTT. Its protein product is CASSHEGVTEAFF.

The rearrangement links TRBV6-5 to TRBJ2-3; D remains ambiguous. Germline V gene lookup returns CDR1 MNHEY and CDR2 SVGAGI. The CDR3 sequence is 13 residues long. V lost 2 bases to trimming and J lost 2 bases, with 5 bases between them. CDR3 region: CASSYGFTDTQYF. Written as DNA, the CDR3 is TGTGCCAGCAGTTACGGCTTCACAGATACGCAGTATTTT.

This chain connects TRBV5-1 to TRBJ2-7; a weak D match, TRBD1 (5 bases). The germline V gene has CDR1 SGHRS and CDR2 YFSETQ. This CDR3 spans 16 amino acids. Trimming took off 3 bases at V and 5 bases at J, with 21 bases between the two ends. This CDR3 is CASSSTYKGPGNEQYF. In nucleotides, the CDR3 is TGCGCCAGCAGCTCCACCTACAAGGGGCCAGGCAACGAGCAGTACTTC.